This T cell receptor (beta chain) emerged from a study of T cell repertoires in cytomegalovirus infection. Study summary: HLA-B-restricted CMV epitopes that are well studied were used alongside recently identified HLA-C-restricted ones.

CDR3 length equals 16 residues. J was trimmed by 5 bases and V by 5 bases; bases with no gene match: 6. TCRdb processed the reads anew with MiXCR; each CDR3 protein has one entry. The top ten hold over 45% of the sample, which has fewer than 650,000 distinct CDR3 sequences, about 40% seen once. To note about this clonotype: Antigen unknown.

Specimen: cultured PBMCs, collected from culture after CMV antigen stimulation. The origin of this receptor is a human donor in good health (CMV status not recorded). Some clones in this sample may be carry-over from other donors' samples. This rearrangement joins TRBV12-3 or TRBV12-4 to TRBJ2-3; TRBD2 matches 14 bases. CDR3 DNA: TGTGCCAGCAGTCTGGGACTAGCGGGAGCTAAAGATACGCAGTATTTT. This translates into CASSLGLAGAKDTQYF.